This T cell receptor beta chain was profiled in a study of blood T cell repertoires in COVID-19. Study-wide context: Sources were T cells, B-cell-depleted T cells, or PBMCs; the material itself was cDNA or gDNA.

In the authors' methods: Amplification of reference gene primers was used by the study to estimate nucleated cell counts. Data came from immunoSEQ multiplex PCR; TCRdb stores just in-frame clones and leaves some out. V, J and clone size were drawn from that table, and D and trimming were deduced from the DNA. The sample holds about 60,000 clones, around nine tenths seen once. CDR3 length equals 16 residues. The V gene lost 5 bases and the J gene lost 0 bases, with 14 bases spanning the gap. Germline V gives CDR1 SNHLY, CDR2 FYNNEI. The chain carries TRBV2 and TRBJ1-3, with no clear D. The origin of this receptor is a human donor with active COVID-19. The donor label of this sample is uncertain. The sequenced sample was peripheral blood. This chain's CDR3 is CASSSVGRSSGNTIYF. As DNA, the CDR3 is TGTGCCAGCAGTTCTGTTGGGAGGAGCTCTGGAAACACCATATATTTT.